This T cell receptor (beta chain) derives from a study of Graves' ophthalmopathy and Graves' hyperthyroidism. In this sample, this clonotype turned up many times. If patients had other autoimmune diseases, uncontrolled infections, pregnancy or lactation, they were excluded. It was from 9.5 to 10 ml of fresh peripheral blood that the PBMCs came. RNA transcripts served as template for amplifying TCR beta CDR3 sequences. Investigators did first-round RT-PCR with HTBI primers, then second-round multiplex PCR. MiXCR was run by TCRdb on the multiplex PCR reads, yielding one entry per CDR3 protein. In the table there are approximately 160,000 distinct CDR3 sequences, 30% to 45% of which are singletons. The specimen was peripheral blood. The sequence was obtained from a man aged 25 to 45 with Graves' ophthalmopathy.

Here the CDR3 DNA reads TGTGCCAGCAGCCTCGACAGGGTGACTGGAAACACCATATATTTT. Protein product: CASSLDRVTGNTIYF. The chain employs TRBV7-2 and TRBJ1-3, with 7 nucleotides matching TRBD1. Germline trimming cut 5 bases from V and 2 bases from J; bases unmatched to any gene: 6. This CDR3 is built from 15 residues. CDR1 is SGHTA, CDR2 FQGNSA, per germline.